This T cell receptor (beta chain) appears in the sequencing data of a study of blood T cell repertoires in COVID-19. The V and J ends lost 2 bases and 5 bases respectively, with 19 bases between them. The CDR3 has 16 residues. In germline, CDR1 is GTSNPN, CDR2 SVGIG (reference sequence). Method: immunoSEQ multiplex PCR; TCRdb's copy keeps in-frame clones and lacks some. This table has about 240,000 clones, around 85% appearing once. The genes are TRBV30 and TRBJ1-5; D gene ambiguous. The receptor was derived from a man aged 60-69 years with acute or convalescent COVID-19. Sequencing input: peripheral blood. The CDR3 coding sequence is TGTGCCTGGAGTTCTGGGGAGGGTATAGAAGATCAGCCCCAGCATTTT. Translating it yields CAWSSGEGIEDQPQHF.